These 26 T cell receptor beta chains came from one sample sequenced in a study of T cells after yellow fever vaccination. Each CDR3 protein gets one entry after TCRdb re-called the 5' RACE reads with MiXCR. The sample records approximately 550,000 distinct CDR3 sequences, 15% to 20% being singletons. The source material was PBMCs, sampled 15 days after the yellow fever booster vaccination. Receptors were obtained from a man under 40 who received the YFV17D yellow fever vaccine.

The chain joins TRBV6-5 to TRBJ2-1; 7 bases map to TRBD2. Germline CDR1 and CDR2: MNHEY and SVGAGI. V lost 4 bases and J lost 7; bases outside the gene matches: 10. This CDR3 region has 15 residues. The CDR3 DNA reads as TGTGCCAGCAGTTTAACCCCACTAGCGTGGAATGAGCAGTTCTTC. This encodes CASSLTPLAWNEQFF.

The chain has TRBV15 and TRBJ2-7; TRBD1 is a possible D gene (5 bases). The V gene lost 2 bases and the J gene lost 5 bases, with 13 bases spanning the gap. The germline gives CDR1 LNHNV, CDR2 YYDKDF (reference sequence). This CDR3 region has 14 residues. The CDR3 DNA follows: TGTGCCACCAGCAGAAAGACAGATTTCGACGAGCAGTACTTC. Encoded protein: CATSRKTDFDEQYF.

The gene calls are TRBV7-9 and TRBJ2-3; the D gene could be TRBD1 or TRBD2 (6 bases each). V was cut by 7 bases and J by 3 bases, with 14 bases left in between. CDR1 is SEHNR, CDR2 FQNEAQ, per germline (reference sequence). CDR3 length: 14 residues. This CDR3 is CASTPGDLTDTQYF. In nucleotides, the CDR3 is TGTGCCAGCACACCAGGGGACTTAACAGATACGCAGTATTTT. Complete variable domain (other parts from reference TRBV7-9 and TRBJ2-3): DTGVSQNPRHKITKRGQNVTFRCDPISEHNRLYWYRQTLGQGPEFLTYFQNEAQLEKSRLLSDRFSAERPKGSFSTLEIQRTEQGDSAMYLCASTPGDLTDTQYFGPGTRLTVL.

The CDR3 DNA sequence: TGTGCCAGCAGCTTAGGGGCTCCGGCTGAGCAGTTCTTC. Translation gives CASSLGAPAEQFF. The rearrangement uses TRBV7-2 and TRBJ2-1; D remains unclear. This CDR3 comprises 13 residues. Germline V gene sequence: CDR1 SGHTA, CDR2 FQGNSA. Trimming shortened V by 1 base and J by 9 bases, and 10 bases separated the two germline ends.

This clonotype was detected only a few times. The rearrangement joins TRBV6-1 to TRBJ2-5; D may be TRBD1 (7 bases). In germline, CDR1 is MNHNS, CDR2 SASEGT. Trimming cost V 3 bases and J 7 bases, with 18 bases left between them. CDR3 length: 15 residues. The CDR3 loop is CASSDGGSQGGTQYF. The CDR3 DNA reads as TGTGCCAGCAGTGACGGAGGGTCTCAGGGGGGGACCCAGTACTTC.

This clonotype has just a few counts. The CDR3: CSARGKYNEQFF. CDR3 nucleotides: TGCAGTGCTAGGGGGAAATACAATGAGCAGTTCTTC. J is TRBJ2-1 and V is TRBV20-1; no clear D gene. CDR1 is DFQATT, CDR2 SNEGSKA, per germline (reference sequence). The V and J ends lost 3 bases and 4 bases respectively, with 7 bases between them. The CDR3 is 12 residues long.

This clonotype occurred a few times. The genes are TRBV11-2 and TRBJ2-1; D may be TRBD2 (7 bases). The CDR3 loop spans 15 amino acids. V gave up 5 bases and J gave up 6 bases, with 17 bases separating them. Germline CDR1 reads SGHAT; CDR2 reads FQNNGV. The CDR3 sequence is CASSPRGGGGNEQFF. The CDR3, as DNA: TGTGCCAGCAGCCCTAGGGGGGGCGGGGGCAATGAGCAGTTCTTC.

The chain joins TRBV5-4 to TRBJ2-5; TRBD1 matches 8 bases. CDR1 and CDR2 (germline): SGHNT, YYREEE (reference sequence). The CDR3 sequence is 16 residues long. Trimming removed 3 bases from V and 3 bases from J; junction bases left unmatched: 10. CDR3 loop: CASSSPSNRGKETQYF. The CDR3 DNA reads TGTGCCAGCAGCTCTCCGTCAAACAGGGGGAAAGAGACCCAGTACTTC.

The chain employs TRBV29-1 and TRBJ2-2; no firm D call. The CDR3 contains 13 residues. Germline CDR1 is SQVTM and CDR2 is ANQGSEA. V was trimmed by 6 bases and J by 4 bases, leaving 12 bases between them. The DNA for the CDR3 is TGCAGCGTCCTACGGAGCTCCACCGGGGAGCTGTTTTTT. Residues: CSVLRSSTGELFF.

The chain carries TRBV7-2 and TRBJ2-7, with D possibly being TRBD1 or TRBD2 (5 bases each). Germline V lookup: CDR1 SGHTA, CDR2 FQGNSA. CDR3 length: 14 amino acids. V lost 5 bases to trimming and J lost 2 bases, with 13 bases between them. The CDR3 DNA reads TGTGCCAGCAGCAGAGAGGGGTCAACCTACGAGCAGTACTTC. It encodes CASSREGSTYEQYF. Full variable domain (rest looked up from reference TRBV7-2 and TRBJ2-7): GAGVSQSPSNKVTEKGKDVELRCDPISGHTALYWYRQSLGQGLEFLIYFQGNSAPDKSGLPSDRFSAERTGGSVSTLTIQRTQQEDSAVYLCASSREGSTYEQYFGPGTRLTVT.

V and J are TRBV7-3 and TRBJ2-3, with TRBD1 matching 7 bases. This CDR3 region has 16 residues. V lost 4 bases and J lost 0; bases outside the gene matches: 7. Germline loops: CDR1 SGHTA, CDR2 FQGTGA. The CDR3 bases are TGTGCCAGCAGCTCGGTCGGGACAGTTAGCACAGATACGCAGTATTTT. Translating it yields CASSSVGTVSTDTQYF.

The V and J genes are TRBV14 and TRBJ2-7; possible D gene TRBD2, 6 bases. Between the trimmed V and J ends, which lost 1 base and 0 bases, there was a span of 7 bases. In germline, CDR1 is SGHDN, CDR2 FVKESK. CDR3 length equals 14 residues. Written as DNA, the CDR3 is TGTGCCAGCAGCCAAGTCGGGAGCTCCTACGAGCAGTACTTC. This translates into CASSQVGSSYEQYF.

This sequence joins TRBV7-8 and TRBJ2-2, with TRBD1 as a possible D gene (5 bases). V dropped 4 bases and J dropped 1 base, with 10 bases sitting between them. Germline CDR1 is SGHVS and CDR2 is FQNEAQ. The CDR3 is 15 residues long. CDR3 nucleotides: TGTGCCAGCAGCTCGACAGCTCTGAACACCGGGGAGCTGTTTTTT. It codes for CASSSTALNTGELFF.

The CDR3 DNA reads TGTGCCAGCAGCGCGGGCTGGGGGACCCAGTACTTC. It yields the protein CASSAGWGTQYF. This chain joins TRBV6-5 and TRBJ2-5; D may be TRBD2 (5 bases). Germline V gives CDR1 MNHEY, CDR2 SVGAGI. The CDR3 spans 12 residues. Trimming took 6 bases from V and 7 from J, leaving 12 bases between them.

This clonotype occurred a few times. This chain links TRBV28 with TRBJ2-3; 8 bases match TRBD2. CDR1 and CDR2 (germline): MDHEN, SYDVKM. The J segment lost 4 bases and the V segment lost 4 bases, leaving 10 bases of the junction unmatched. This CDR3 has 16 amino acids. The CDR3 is CASSSSGGRLSDTQYF. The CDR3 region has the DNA TGTGCCAGCAGTTCCTCTGGCGGGAGGTTGTCAGATACGCAGTATTTT.

DNA of the CDR3: TGTGCCAGCAGGCAGCTTCGGACAGCCGGAAACACCATATATTTT. Protein sequence: CASRQLRTAGNTIYF. The chain uses TRBV12-3 or TRBV12-4 and TRBJ1-3, with D maybe TRBD1 (6 bases). This CDR3 comprises 15 residues. The V end was cut by 6 bases, the J end by 4 bases, with 16 bases between.

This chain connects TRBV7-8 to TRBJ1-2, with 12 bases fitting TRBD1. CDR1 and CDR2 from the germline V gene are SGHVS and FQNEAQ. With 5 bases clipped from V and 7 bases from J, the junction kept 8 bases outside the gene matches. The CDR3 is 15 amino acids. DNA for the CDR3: TGTGCCAGCAGCCCCACCGGGACAGGGGGCGCTGGCTACACCTTC. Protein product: CASSPTGTGGAGYTF.

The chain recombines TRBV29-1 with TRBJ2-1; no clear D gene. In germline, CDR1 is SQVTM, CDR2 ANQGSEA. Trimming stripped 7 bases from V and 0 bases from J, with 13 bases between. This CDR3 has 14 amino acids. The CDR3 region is CSARLLSSYNEQFF. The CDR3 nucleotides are TGCAGCGCACGGCTCTTGAGCTCCTACAATGAGCAGTTCTTC.

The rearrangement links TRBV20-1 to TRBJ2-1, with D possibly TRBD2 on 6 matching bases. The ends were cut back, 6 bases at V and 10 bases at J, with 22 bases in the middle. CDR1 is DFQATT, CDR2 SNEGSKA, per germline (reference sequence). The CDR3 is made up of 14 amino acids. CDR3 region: CSANGVAGGLEQFF. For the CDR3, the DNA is TGCAGTGCGAATGGGGTAGCCGGGGGATTAGAGCAGTTCTTC.

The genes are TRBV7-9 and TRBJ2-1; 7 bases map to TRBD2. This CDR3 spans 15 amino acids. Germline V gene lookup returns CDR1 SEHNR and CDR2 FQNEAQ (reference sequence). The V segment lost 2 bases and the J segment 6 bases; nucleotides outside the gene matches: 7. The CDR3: CASSLSASGTNEQFF. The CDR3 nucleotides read TGTGCCAGCAGCTTATCGGCTAGCGGAACCAATGAGCAGTTCTTC.

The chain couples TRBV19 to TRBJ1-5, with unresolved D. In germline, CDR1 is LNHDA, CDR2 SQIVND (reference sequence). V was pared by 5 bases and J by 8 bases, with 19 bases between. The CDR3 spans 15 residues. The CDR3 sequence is CASSPSKPFVEPQHF. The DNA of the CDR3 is TGTGCCAGTAGTCCCTCAAAGCCCTTTGTGGAGCCCCAGCATTTT. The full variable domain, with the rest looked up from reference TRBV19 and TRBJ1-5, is DGGITQSPKYLFRKEGQNVTLSCEQNLNHDAMYWYRQDPGQGLRLIYYSQIVNDFQKGDIAEGYSVSREKKESFPLTVTSAQKNPTAFYLCASSPSKPFVEPQHFGDGTRLSIL.

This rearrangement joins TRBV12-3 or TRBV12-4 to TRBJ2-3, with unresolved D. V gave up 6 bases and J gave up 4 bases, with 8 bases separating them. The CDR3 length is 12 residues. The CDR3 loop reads CASRYRPDTQYF. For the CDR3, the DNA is TGTGCCAGCAGATATCGTCCAGATACGCAGTATTTT.

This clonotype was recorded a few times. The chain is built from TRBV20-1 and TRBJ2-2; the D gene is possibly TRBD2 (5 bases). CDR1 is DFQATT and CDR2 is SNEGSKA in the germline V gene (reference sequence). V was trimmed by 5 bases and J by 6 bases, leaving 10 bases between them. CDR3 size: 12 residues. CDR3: CSASDLPGELFF. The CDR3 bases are TGCAGTGCTTCGGACTTGCCCGGGGAGCTGTTTTTT.

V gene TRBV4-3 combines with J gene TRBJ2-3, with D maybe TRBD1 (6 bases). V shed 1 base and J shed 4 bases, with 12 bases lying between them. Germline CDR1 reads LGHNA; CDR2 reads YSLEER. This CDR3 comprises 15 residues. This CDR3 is CASSQGAPGADTQYF. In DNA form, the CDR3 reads TGCGCCAGCAGCCAAGGGGCGCCAGGGGCAGATACGCAGTATTTT.

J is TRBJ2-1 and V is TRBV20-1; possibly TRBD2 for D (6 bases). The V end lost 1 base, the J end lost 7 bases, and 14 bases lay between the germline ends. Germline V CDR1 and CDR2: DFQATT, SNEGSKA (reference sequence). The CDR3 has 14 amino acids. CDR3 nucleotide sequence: TGCAGTGCTAGAGCTAGCGAACATGGAAATGAGCAGTTCTTC. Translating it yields CSARASEHGNEQFF.

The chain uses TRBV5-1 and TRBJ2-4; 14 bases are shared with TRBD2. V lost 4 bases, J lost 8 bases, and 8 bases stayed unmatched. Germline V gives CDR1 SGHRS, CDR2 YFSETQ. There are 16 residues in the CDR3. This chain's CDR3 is CASSPPGTSGRDIQYF. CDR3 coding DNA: TGCGCCAGCAGCCCTCCCGGGACTAGCGGGAGAGACATTCAGTACTTC.